A single sample is the source of the 14 T cell receptor beta chains below, sequenced in a study of a mutant IDH1 vaccine in newly diagnosed glioma. Time point given: baseline, week 1 (first vaccination visit). Treatment reported: pre-vaccination baseline after standard-of-care therapy. TCRdb's copy holds only in-frame clones and misses some; the assay was immunoSEQ multiplex PCR. This table holds 20,000 to 25,000 clones, under 85% found once. Here the sequenced sample was PBMCs, taken from a glioma patient treated with radiotherapy, temozolomide or both. The receptors derive from a man between 35 and 55 years old with glioma.

The rearrangement uses TRBV5-1 and TRBJ1-1, with D unclear. V was clipped by 0 bases and J by 1 base, with 7 bases between them. The CDR3 is made up of 14 amino acids. Germline lookup yields CDR1 SGHRS and CDR2 YFSETQ. The CDR3 DNA sequence: TGCGCCAGCAGCTTGGCCAGGCCGAACACTGAAGCTTTCTTT. It specifies CASSLARPNTEAFF.

The chain is built from TRBV20-1 and TRBJ1-2; D is undetermined. Trimming removed 6 bases at V and 4 bases at J, with 9 bases between. The CDR3 contains 11 residues. Germline V gives CDR1 DFQATT, CDR2 SNEGSKA (reference sequence). The CDR3 reads CSASRSYGYTF. The CDR3 nucleotides are TGCAGTGCCAGCAGGTCCTATGGCTACACCTTC.

This chain links TRBV10-3 with TRBJ2-6; tentatively, D is TRBD1 (6 bases). The CDR3 totals 16 residues. V dropped 6 bases and J dropped 10 bases, with 22 bases sitting between them. Germline CDR1 and CDR2: ENHRY and SYGVKD. The CDR3: CAIRTGPQVSYNVLTF. The CDR3 DNA reads TGTGCCATCAGGACAGGTCCCCAGGTTTCTTATAACGTCCTGACTTTC.

This sequence joins TRBV30 and TRBJ1-2; 9 nucleotides match TRBD1. V trimming: 4 bases; J trimming: 6 bases; junction bases outside the gene matches: 6. The length of the CDR3 is 13 residues. Looked up from germline, CDR1 is GTSNPN and CDR2 is SVGIG (reference sequence). CDR3 sequence: CAWNAGQGNGYTF. The DNA for the CDR3 is TGTGCCTGGAACGCGGGACAGGGCAATGGCTACACCTTC.

The chain is built from TRBV10-3 and TRBJ1-6, with 10 nucleotides matching TRBD1. With 5 bases clipped from V and 0 bases from J, the junction kept 7 bases outside the gene matches. Per the germline V gene, CDR1 is ENHRY and CDR2 is SYGVKD. This CDR3 contains 18 residues. In DNA, the CDR3 is TGTGCCATCAGTCGACAGGGGGCGGCGGGCTCCTATAATTCACCCCTCCACTTT. Translated: CAISRQGAAGSYNSPLHF.

The CDR3 loop is CAWSIGTYEQYV. The CDR3 DNA follows: TGTGCCTGGAGTATAGGCACCTACGAGCAGTACGTC. This chain links TRBV30 with TRBJ2-7; D unclear. Deletions cut 2 bases from V and 2 bases from J, with 7 bases between. The CDR3 length is 12 residues. The germline CDR1 and CDR2 sequences are GTSNPN and SVGIG (reference sequence).

The rearrangement joins TRBV5-6 to TRBJ1-3; TRBD1 matches 7 bases. Germline values: CDR1 SGHDT, CDR2 YYEEEE. With V trimmed by 1 base and J by 2 bases, 3 bases remained unmatched. This CDR3 is 15 amino acids long. The CDR3: CASSLRGPPGNTIYF. CDR3 nucleotide sequence: TGTGCCAGCAGCTTGAGGGGGCCCCCTGGAAACACCATATATTTT.

The chain employs TRBV25-1 and TRBJ1-3; D unclear. The CDR3 runs to 15 residues. Deletions cut 1 base from V and 0 bases from J, with 7 bases between. CDR1 MGHDK and CDR2 SYGVNS come from the germline V gene. CDR3 coding DNA: TGTGCCAGCAGTGAATTTTCAGGCTCTGGAAACACCATATATTTT. Its translation: CASSEFSGSGNTIYF.

CDR3 amino acids: CASSEPGLAVYEQYF. CDR3 nucleotide sequence: TGTGCCAGCAGTGAGCCCGGACTAGCGGTCTACGAGCAGTACTTC. The rearrangement links TRBV6-1 to TRBJ2-7; TRBD2 matches 10 bases. The CDR3 is made up of 15 amino acids. V trimming: 3 bases; J trimming: 3 bases; junction bases outside the gene matches: 5. Per germline, CDR1 MNHNS and CDR2 SASEGT.

The chain employs TRBV6-4 and TRBJ2-1; no clear D gene. Trimming pared 2 bases from V and 5 bases from J, leaving 10 bases between. The germline V gene has CDR1 MRHNA and CDR2 SNTAGT. The CDR3 is made up of 14 amino acids. CDR3 sequence reads: CASSDLDGDNEQFF. The CDR3 DNA is TGTGCCAGCAGTGACCTGGACGGTGACAATGAGCAGTTCTTC.

The V call is TRBV5-1, the J call TRBJ1-6, with D possibly matching TRBD1 (6 bases). The CDR3 spans 14 residues. Trimming took 2 bases from V and 9 from J, leaving 12 bases between them. The germline gives CDR1 SGHRS, CDR2 YFSETQ. CDR3 sequence (DNA): TGCGCCAGCAGCTTAAACGAGGGGGGTTCACCCCTCCACTTT. This codes for CASSLNEGGSPLHF.

The chain carries TRBV30 and TRBJ1-1; 9 nucleotides match TRBD1. Germline V gene data show CDR1 as GTSNPN and CDR2 as SVGIG (reference sequence). The CDR3 loop spans 14 amino acids. Unmatched junction bases numbered 6, after V lost 7 bases and J lost 0 bases. Here the CDR3 DNA reads TGTGCCTCGGGGACAGGGTTAATGAACACTGAAGCTTTCTTT. It translates to CASGTGLMNTEAFF.

This sequence joins TRBV6-5 and TRBJ1-1; possible D gene TRBD1, 6 bases. The CDR3 contains 14 residues. Germline V gene lookup returns CDR1 MNHEY and CDR2 SVGAGI. V shed 2 bases and J shed 1 base, with 8 bases lying between them. The CDR3 protein is CASSYQDRNTEAFF. In DNA form, the CDR3 reads TGTGCCAGCAGTTACCAGGACAGGAACACTGAAGCTTTCTTT.

The chain carries TRBV7-8 and TRBJ1-1, with TRBD1 matching 8 bases. The CDR3 length is 14 residues. J gave up 1 base and V 4 bases, and 2 bases lay outside the gene matches. Germline V gives CDR1 SGHVS, CDR2 FQNEAQ. CDR3 amino acids: CASSWGTGNTEAFF. CDR3 nucleotide sequence: TGTGCCAGCAGCTGGGGGACAGGGAACACTGAAGCTTTCTTT.